These 32 T cell receptor beta chains originate from one sample sequenced in a study of OX40 agonist ivuxolimab in advanced cancers. The assay was immunoSEQ multiplex PCR, and TCRdb's table has in-frame clones only and misses some. This table has more than 20,000 clones, 75% to 90% appearing once. The source was CD4+ or CD8+ T cells sorted from blood, collected in a trial of the OX40 agonist ivuxolimab. The receptor source for this set is an adult with an advanced solid tumor such as melanoma, head and neck, liver or kidney cancer.

The chain couples TRBV29-1 to TRBJ2-7, with D possibly TRBD2 on 6 matching bases. CDR3 size: 13 residues. V shed 5 bases and J shed 2 bases, with 13 bases lying between them. Germline V gene data show CDR1 as SQVTM and CDR2 as ANQGSEA. The DNA for the CDR3 is TGCAGCGTTTCCGGGACGGGAGCCTACGAGCAGTACTTC. Its protein product is CSVSGTGAYEQYF.

The chain uses TRBV5-1 and TRBJ2-1, with 13 bases identical to TRBD2. Germline CDR1 and CDR2: SGHRS and YFSETQ. The V and J ends lost 1 base and 4 bases, in that order; junction bases with no gene match: 5. This CDR3 comprises 17 residues. CDR3 region: CASSLPGTSGAYNEQFF. CDR3 DNA sequence: TGCGCCAGCAGCTTGCCTGGGACTAGCGGGGCATACAATGAGCAGTTCTTC.

This clone occurred a few times. The CDR3 DNA follows: TGTGCCAGTAGTATAGGGGAAGAGACCCAGTACTTC. Residues: CASSIGEETQYF. J is TRBJ2-5 and V is TRBV19; unclear D gene. Germline assignment: CDR1 LNHDA and CDR2 SQIVND (reference sequence). The CDR3 has 12 amino acids. V lost 1 base and J lost 3, with 3 bases in between.

The V call is TRBV7-9, the J call TRBJ2-7; no definite D call. The CDR3 sequence is 16 residues long. Germline values: CDR1 SEHNR, CDR2 FQNEAQ (reference sequence). Trimming pared 1 base from V and 0 bases from J, leaving 13 bases between. The CDR3 loop is CASSLGIGMSSYEQYF. CDR3 bases: TGTGCCAGCAGCTTAGGAATCGGAATGAGCTCCTACGAGCAGTACTTC.

The V gene is TRBV19, the J gene TRBJ1-2, with 7 bases lining up with TRBD1. V lost 4 bases to trimming and J lost 7 bases; unmatched junction nucleotides: 6. The CDR3 has 13 amino acids. The germline gives CDR1 LNHDA, CDR2 SQIVND (reference sequence). In DNA form, the CDR3 reads TGTGCCAGTAGTACCCAGGGGGTAGGTGGCTACACCTTC. Translating it yields CASSTQGVGGYTF.

The V call is TRBV11-1, the J call TRBJ2-1; D not resolved. The CDR3 length is 15 residues. The germline V and J ends were trimmed by 5 bases and 2 bases, with 13 bases remaining between them. The germline V gene has CDR1 SGHAT and CDR2 FQDESV (reference sequence). The chain's CDR3 is CASSPDPSTYNEQFF. CDR3 in DNA: TGTGCCAGCAGCCCGGACCCTTCCACCTACAATGAGCAGTTCTTC.

Concerning this clone itself: This specimen includes other DNA sequences encoding the same CDR3. The chain combines TRBV9 with TRBJ2-1; D ambiguous. The CDR3 extends over 12 amino acids. V lost 3 bases to trimming and J lost 13 bases, with 14 bases between them. Germline CDR1 is SGDLS and CDR2 is YYNGEE. The CDR3 coding sequence is TGTGCCAGCAGCGGACCGGCCAATGGTCAGTTCTTC. It is translated as CASSGPANGQFF. The variable domain in full, completed from reference TRBV9 and TRBJ2-1, reads DSGVTQTPKHLITATGQRVTLRCSPRSGDLSVYWYQQSLDQGLQFLIQYYNGEERAKGNILERFSAQQFPDLHSELNLSSLELGDSALYFCASSGPANGQFFGPGTRLTVL.

The rearrangement joins TRBV6-5 to TRBJ1-1, with D tentatively TRBD1 (5 bases). Between the trimmed V and J ends, which lost 6 bases and 8 bases, there was a span of 10 bases. Germline V lookup: CDR1 MNHEY, CDR2 SVGAGI. The CDR3 contains 11 residues. The CDR3 region has the DNA TGTGCCAGCAGCGGGACGTCCGAAGCTTTCTTT. This codes for CASSGTSEAFF.

The V and J genes are TRBV7-6 and TRBJ2-5; 7 bases match TRBD2. Losses at the gene ends were 2 bases for V and 2 bases for J; bases not matched to a gene: 2. Looked up from germline, CDR1 is SGHVS and CDR2 is FNYEAQ. This CDR3 is 14 amino acids long. For the CDR3, the DNA is TGTGCCAGCAGCTTACGGGGGGAACAAGAGACCCAGTACTTC. It is translated as CASSLRGEQETQYF.

The chain joins TRBV10-3 to TRBJ1-3, with D possibly TRBD1 on 6 matching bases. V lost 4 bases and J lost 4, with 8 bases in between. Looked up from germline, CDR1 is ENHRY and CDR2 is SYGVKD. The CDR3 loop spans 13 amino acids. CDR3 residues: CAISAGAGNTIYF. In nucleotides, the CDR3 is TGTGCCATCAGTGCAGGGGCCGGAAACACCATATATTTT.

This clone turned up a few times. The gene calls are TRBV7-3 and TRBJ1-6; no firm D call. The CDR3 covers 13 residues. With 4 bases removed from V and 4 bases from J, the gap between germline ends came to 5 bases. CDR1 and CDR2 (germline): SGHTA, FQGTGA. The CDR3 sequence: CASSSGYNSPLHF. In DNA form, the CDR3 reads TGTGCCAGCAGCTCTGGATATAATTCACCCCTCCACTTT.

The J gene is TRBJ1-1, the V gene TRBV5-1, with 7 bases matching TRBD1. J gave up 5 bases and V 5 bases, and 9 bases lay outside the gene matches. Germline V gene lookup returns CDR1 SGHRS and CDR2 YFSETQ. This CDR3 spans 14 amino acids. This CDR3 is CASSKQGRETEAFF. DNA for the CDR3: TGCGCCAGCAGTAAACAGGGGAGGGAAACTGAAGCTTTCTTT.

The chain links TRBV6-5 to TRBJ1-1; D is uncertain. Germline V CDR1 and CDR2: MNHEY, SVGAGI. Trimming took 4 bases from V and 0 from J, leaving 15 bases between them. The CDR3 loop spans 16 amino acids. CDR3 DNA: TGTGCCAGCAGTTCGTCCCGGGCCCTATTGAACACTGAAGCTTTCTTT. Residues: CASSSSRALLNTEAFF.

V and J are TRBV19 and TRBJ2-7, with a tentative D call TRBD1 (6 bases). Per the germline V gene, CDR1 is LNHDA and CDR2 is SQIVND (reference sequence). V lost 5 bases and J 2 bases, leaving 10 bases between the germline ends. This CDR3 comprises 13 residues. CDR3 nucleotide sequence: TGTGCCAGTAGTCCGGGACACCCCTACGAGCAGTACTTC. It codes for CASSPGHPYEQYF.

This clone was seen once. V is TRBV10-1 and J is TRBJ2-3; 7 bases fit TRBD2. The CDR3 length is 16 residues. Trimming cost V 3 bases and J 6 bases; bases outside gene matches: 12. The V gene's germline CDR1 is WNHNN and CDR2 SYGVQD (reference sequence). CDR3 nucleotide sequence: TGCGCCAGCAGTGATTTGGCGGGAGTCCCCTCTGATACGCAGTATTTT. Its translation: CASSDLAGVPSDTQYF.

The genes are TRBV10-2 and TRBJ2-7; D might be TRBD1 or TRBD2, each matching 5 bases. Germline loops: CDR1 WSHSY, CDR2 SAAADI. V lost 9 bases and J lost 6, with 15 bases in between. The CDR3 sequence is 12 residues long. CDR3 residues: CASRDPLGEQYF. The CDR3 bases are TGCGCCAGTCGGGACCCCCTGGGCGAGCAGTACTTC.

In DNA, the CDR3 is TGTGCCAGCAGCTGGATAGCGGGAGGCCGGGAGACCCAGTACTTC. Protein sequence: CASSWIAGGRETQYF. The V gene is TRBV5-4, the J gene TRBJ2-5; 10 bases match TRBD2. Germline V gene sequence: CDR1 SGHNT, CDR2 YYREEE (reference sequence). With V trimmed by 3 bases and J by 5 bases, 7 bases remained unmatched. This CDR3 is 15 amino acids long.

The chain recombines TRBV5-6 with TRBJ1-3; D remains ambiguous. CDR3 length equals 13 residues. Trimming shortened V by 2 bases and J by 1 base, and 4 bases separated the two germline ends. Germline CDR1 and CDR2: SGHDT and YYEEEE. The CDR3 loop reads CASSLSSGNTIYF. As DNA, the CDR3 is TGTGCCAGCAGCTTATCGTCTGGAAACACCATATATTTT.

This chain connects TRBV6-5 to TRBJ2-1; TRBD1 matches at 7 bases. This CDR3 is 14 amino acids long. After removal of 6 bases from V and 6 bases from J, the junction contained 8 bases not matched to a gene. The germline gives CDR1 MNHEY, CDR2 SVGAGI. The CDR3 DNA reads TGTGCCAGCAGGCACCGACAGGGTCGCAATGAGCAGTTCTTC. Translation: CASRHRQGRNEQFF.

The chain has TRBV6-5 and TRBJ1-5, with TRBD1 identical over 10 bases. V was clipped by 4 bases and J by 7 bases; unmatched bases: 7. Germline CDR1 reads MNHEY; CDR2 reads SVGAGI. CDR3 size: 15 residues. CDR3 DNA: TGTGCCAGCAGTTCCGGACAGGGGGTCGGGCAGCCCCAGCATTTT. Translated: CASSSGQGVGQPQHF.

The chain has TRBV6-4 and TRBJ2-3; TRBD1 is a possible D gene (6 bases). This CDR3 is built from 14 residues. In germline, CDR1 is MRHNA, CDR2 SNTAGT. Deletions cut 3 bases from V and 2 bases from J, with 9 bases between. The CDR3 region has the DNA TGTGCCAGCAGTGAGGGACACTACACAGATACGCAGTATTTT. It encodes CASSEGHYTDTQYF.

CDR3 bases: TGTGCCAGCAGCAACTCGGCGGGCCTGAACACCGGGGAGCTGTTTTTT. This codes for CASSNSAGLNTGELFF. This sequence joins TRBV21-1 and TRBJ2-2; the D call of TRBD2 is as the table states it, not checked on the DNA. TRBV21-1 is tagged as a pseudogene. This CDR3 has 16 amino acids.

The chain combines TRBV7-3 with TRBJ2-2; D gene unclear. Per germline, CDR1 SGHTA and CDR2 FQGTGA. Trimming removed 3 bases at V and 8 bases at J, with 7 bases between. The CDR3 extends over 12 amino acids. DNA of the CDR3: TGTGCCAGCAGCTTTCGCCCTGGGGAGCTGTTTTTT. This gives the protein CASSFRPGELFF.

This chain connects TRBV6-1 to TRBJ2-7; unclear D gene. V was clipped by 7 bases and J by 3 bases, with 13 bases between them. The CDR3 is 13 residues long. Germline CDR1 and CDR2: MNHNS and SASEGT. CDR3 protein: CASKRSRLYEQYF. CDR3 coding DNA: TGTGCCAGCAAAAGATCGCGCCTCTACGAGCAGTACTTC.

This clone was found once. The rearrangement links TRBV7-2 to TRBJ1-1; D uncertain. The V end lost 5 bases, the J end lost 0 bases, and 16 bases lay between the germline ends. The CDR3 consists of 16 residues. Germline CDR1 and CDR2: SGHTA and FQGNSA. The CDR3 DNA is TGTGCCAGCAGCCCAGCGGCAGGTAGGATGAACACTGAAGCTTTCTTT. Its translation: CASSPAAGRMNTEAFF.

This clone occurred a few times. The rearrangement links TRBV4-1 to TRBJ2-4; D not certain. The V end was cut by 1 base, the J end by 8 bases, with 9 bases between. The CDR3 spans 13 residues. Germline V gene sequence: CDR1 MGHRA, CDR2 YSYEKL. CDR3 sequence reads: CASSQGQFDIQYF. The CDR3 nucleotides read TGCGCCAGCAGCCAAGGTCAGTTCGACATTCAGTACTTC.

This chain uses TRBV29-1 with TRBJ2-1; TRBD1 matches 11 bases. The V segment lost 5 bases and the J segment 0 bases; nucleotides outside the gene matches: 6. The germline CDR1 and CDR2 sequences are SQVTM and ANQGSEA. This CDR3 has 16 amino acids. CDR3 residues: CSVTPGTGGSYNEQFF. The CDR3 region has the DNA TGCAGCGTTACCCCGGGGACAGGGGGCTCCTACAATGAGCAGTTCTTC.

This clone was picked up a small number of times. In DNA, the CDR3 is TGCGCCAGCAGCCAAGAAGGGGCTTCGAGCGGGGGTAGATCTGATACGCAGTATTTT. Its translation: CASSQEGASSGGRSDTQYF. The chain combines TRBV4-3 with TRBJ2-3; TRBD2 matches 8 bases. CDR1 and CDR2 from the germline V gene are LGHNA and YSLEER. V was clipped by 0 bases and J by 6 bases; unmatched bases: 17. The CDR3 has 19 residues.

This rearrangement joins TRBV6-1 to TRBJ2-5; 9 bases align to TRBD1. The CDR3 has 15 residues. J lost 7 bases, V lost 3 bases, and 9 bases had no gene match. Germline V lookup: CDR1 MNHNS, CDR2 SASEGT. The CDR3 nucleotides read TGTGCCAGCAGTGACGGGACAGGGAGGTGGGCGACCCAGTACTTC. Amino acids: CASSDGTGRWATQYF.

The V call is TRBV19, the J call TRBJ1-1; D is unresolved. The germline CDR1 and CDR2 sequences are LNHDA and SQIVND (reference sequence). CDR3 length: 14 residues. With 1 base removed from V and 2 bases from J, the gap between germline ends came to 8 bases. The CDR3 DNA reads as TGTGCCAGTAGTATAGGTCACGGAAACACTGAAGCTTTCTTT. It is translated as CASSIGHGNTEAFF.

This chain uses TRBV7-2 with TRBJ2-2; possible D gene TRBD1, 6 bases. The CDR3 is 17 amino acids. Germline CDR1 and CDR2: SGHTA and FQGNSA. Deletions cut 5 bases from V and 7 bases from J, with 23 bases between. Written as DNA, the CDR3 is TGTGCCAGCAGCCCAAGAGGTCGGACAGATAGGAGCGGGGAGCTGTTTTTT. Protein product: CASSPRGRTDRSGELFF.

V is TRBV7-3 and J is TRBJ2-6; no reliable D call. CDR1 is SGHTA, CDR2 FQGTGA, per germline. The ends were cut back, 0 bases at V and 1 base at J, with 4 bases in the middle. The CDR3 loop spans 15 amino acids. CDR3 protein: CASSLTASGANVLTF. CDR3 coding DNA: TGTGCCAGCAGCTTAACAGCGTCTGGGGCCAACGTCCTGACTTTC.